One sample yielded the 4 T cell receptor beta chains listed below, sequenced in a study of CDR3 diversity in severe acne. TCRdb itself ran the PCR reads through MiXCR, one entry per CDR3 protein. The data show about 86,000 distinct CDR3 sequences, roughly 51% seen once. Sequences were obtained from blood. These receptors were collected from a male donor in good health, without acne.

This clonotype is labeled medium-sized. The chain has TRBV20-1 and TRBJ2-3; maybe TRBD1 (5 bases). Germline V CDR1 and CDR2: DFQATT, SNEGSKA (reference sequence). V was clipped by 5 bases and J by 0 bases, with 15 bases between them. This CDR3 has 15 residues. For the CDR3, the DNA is TGCAGTGCTTTCCCCCCCAGGACAAGCACAGATACGCAGTATTTT. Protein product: CSAFPPRTSTDTQYF.

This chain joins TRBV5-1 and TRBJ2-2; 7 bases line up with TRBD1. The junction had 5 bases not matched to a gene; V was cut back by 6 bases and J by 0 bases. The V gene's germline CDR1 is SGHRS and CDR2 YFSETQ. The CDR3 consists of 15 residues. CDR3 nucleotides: TGCGCCAGCACCAGGGACAGTCCGAACACCGGGGAGCTGTTTTTT. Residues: CASTRDSPNTGELFF.

The CDR3 coding sequence is TGTGCCAGCAGCCTTAGCTCGGGGGGCCCTGAAGCTTTCTTT. As protein: CASSLSSGGPEAFF. The rearrangement joins TRBV12-3 or TRBV12-4 to TRBJ1-1; D possibly corresponds to TRBD1 (6 bases). The CDR3 is made up of 14 amino acids. Trimming stripped 6 bases from V and 6 bases from J, with 17 bases between.

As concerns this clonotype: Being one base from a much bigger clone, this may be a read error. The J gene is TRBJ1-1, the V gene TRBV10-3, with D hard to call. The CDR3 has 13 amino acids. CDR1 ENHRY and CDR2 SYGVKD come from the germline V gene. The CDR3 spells CAISDQVNTKAFF. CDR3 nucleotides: TGTGCCATCAGTGATCAGGTAAACACTAAAGCTTTCTTT.